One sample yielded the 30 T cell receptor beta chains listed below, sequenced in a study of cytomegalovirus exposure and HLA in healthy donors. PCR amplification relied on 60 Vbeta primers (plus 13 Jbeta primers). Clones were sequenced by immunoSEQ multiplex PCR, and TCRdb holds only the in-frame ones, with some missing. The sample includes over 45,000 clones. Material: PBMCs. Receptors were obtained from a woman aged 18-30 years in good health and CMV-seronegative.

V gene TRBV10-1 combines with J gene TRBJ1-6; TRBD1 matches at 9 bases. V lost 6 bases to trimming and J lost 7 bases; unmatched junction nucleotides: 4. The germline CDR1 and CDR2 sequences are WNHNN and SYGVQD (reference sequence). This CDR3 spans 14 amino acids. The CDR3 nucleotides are TGCGCCAGCAGCGTTGGACAGGGGAATTCACCCCTCCACTTT. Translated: CASSVGQGNSPLHF.

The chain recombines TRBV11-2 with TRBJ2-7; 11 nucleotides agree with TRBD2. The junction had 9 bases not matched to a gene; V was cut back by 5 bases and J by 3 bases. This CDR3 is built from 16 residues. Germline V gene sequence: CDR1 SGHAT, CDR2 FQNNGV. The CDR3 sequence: CASSPIGLAGNYEQYF. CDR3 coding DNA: TGTGCCAGCAGCCCCATCGGACTAGCGGGTAACTACGAGCAGTACTTC.

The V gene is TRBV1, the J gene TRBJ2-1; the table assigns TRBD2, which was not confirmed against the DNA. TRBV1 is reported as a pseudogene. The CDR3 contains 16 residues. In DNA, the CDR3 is TGCACCAGCAGCCAACGCCGGGAAGTCGCGCTCGAGGGGCAGTTCTTC. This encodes CTSSQRREVALEGQFF.

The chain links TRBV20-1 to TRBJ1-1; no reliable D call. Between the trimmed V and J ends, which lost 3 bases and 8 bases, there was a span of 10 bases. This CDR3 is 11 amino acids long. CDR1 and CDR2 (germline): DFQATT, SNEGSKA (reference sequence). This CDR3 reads CSARTLAEAFF. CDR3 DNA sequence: TGCAGTGCTAGGACTTTGGCGGAAGCTTTCTTT.

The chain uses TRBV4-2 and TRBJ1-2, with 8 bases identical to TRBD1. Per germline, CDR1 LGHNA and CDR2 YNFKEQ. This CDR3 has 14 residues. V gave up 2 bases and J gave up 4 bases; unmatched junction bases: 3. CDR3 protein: CASSQTGTGYGYTF. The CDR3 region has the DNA TGTGCCAGCAGCCAAACCGGGACAGGCTATGGCTACACCTTC.

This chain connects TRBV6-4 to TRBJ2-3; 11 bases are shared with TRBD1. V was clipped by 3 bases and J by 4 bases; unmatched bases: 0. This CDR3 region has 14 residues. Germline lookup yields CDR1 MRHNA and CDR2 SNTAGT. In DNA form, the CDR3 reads TGTGCCAGCAGTGAGGGACAGGGGGCAGATACGCAGTATTTT. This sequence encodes CASSEGQGADTQYF.

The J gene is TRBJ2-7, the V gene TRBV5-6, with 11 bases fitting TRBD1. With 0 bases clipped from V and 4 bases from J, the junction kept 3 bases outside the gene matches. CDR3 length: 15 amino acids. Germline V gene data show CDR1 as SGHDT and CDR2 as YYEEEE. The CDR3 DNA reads TGTGCCAGCAGCTTGGCTGGGACAGGGGGTTACGAGCAGTACTTC. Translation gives CASSLAGTGGYEQYF.

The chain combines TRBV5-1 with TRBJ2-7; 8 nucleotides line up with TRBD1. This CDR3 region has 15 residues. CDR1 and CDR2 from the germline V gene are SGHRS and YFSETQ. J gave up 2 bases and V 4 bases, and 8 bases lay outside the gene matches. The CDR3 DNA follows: TGCGCCAGCAGCCCTAAATCGACAGGGGCCTACGAGCAGTACTTC. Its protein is CASSPKSTGAYEQYF.

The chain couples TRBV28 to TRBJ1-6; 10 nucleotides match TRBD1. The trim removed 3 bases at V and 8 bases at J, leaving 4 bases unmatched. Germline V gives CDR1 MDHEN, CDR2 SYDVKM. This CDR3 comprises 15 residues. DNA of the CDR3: TGTGCCAGCAGTTTGGGGGGGACAGGGGATTCACCCCTCCACTTT. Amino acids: CASSLGGTGDSPLHF.

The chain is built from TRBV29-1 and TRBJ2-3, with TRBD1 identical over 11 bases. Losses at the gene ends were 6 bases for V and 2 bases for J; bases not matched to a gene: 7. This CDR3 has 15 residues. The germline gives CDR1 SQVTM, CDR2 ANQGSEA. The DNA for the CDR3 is TGCAGCGTCGGACAGGGGGCAGGGTTCACAGATACGCAGTATTTT. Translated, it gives CSVGQGAGFTDTQYF.

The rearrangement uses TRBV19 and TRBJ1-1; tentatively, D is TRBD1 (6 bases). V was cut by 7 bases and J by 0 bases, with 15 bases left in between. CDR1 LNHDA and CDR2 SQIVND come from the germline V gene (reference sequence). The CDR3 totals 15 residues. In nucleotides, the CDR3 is TGTGCCAGTACCGCCCTCGACAGGTTGAACACTGAAGCTTTCTTT. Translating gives CASTALDRLNTEAFF. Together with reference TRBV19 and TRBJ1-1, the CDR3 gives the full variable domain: DGGITQSPKYLFRKEGQNVTLSCEQNLNHDAMYWYRQDPGQGLRLIYYSQIVNDFQKGDIAEGYSVSREKKESFPLTVTSAQKNPTAFYLCASTALDRLNTEAFFGQGTRLTVV.

CDR3 DNA: TGTGCCAGCAGCCCCCGACAGGTCTATGAAGCTTTCTTT. Its protein is CASSPRQVYEAFF. The genes are TRBV28 and TRBJ1-1, with D maybe TRBD1 (6 bases). The germline CDR1 and CDR2 sequences are MDHEN and SYDVKM. V was cut by 6 bases and J by 7 bases, with 15 bases left in between. The CDR3 runs 13 residues. Supplemented by reference TRBV28 and TRBJ1-1, the full variable domain reads DVKVTQSSRYLVKRTGEKVFLECVQDMDHENMFWYRQDPGLGLRLIYFSYDVKMKEKGDIPEGYSVSREKKERFSLILESASTNQTSMYLCASSPRQVYEAFFGQGTRLTVV.

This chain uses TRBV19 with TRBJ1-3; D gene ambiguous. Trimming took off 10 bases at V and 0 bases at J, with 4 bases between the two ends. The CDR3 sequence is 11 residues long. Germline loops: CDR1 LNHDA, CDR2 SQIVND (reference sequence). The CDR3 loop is CATNSGNTIYF. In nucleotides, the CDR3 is TGTGCCACTAACTCTGGAAACACCATATATTTT.

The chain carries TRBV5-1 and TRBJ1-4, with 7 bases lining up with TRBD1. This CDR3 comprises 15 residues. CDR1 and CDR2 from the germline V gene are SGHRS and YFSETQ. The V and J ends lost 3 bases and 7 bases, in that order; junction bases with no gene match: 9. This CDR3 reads CASSSTAQGPEKLFF. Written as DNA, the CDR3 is TGCGCCAGCAGCTCAACCGCACAGGGGCCTGAAAAACTGTTTTTT.

Written as DNA, the CDR3 is TGCGCCAGCAGCAGGGTAAGAGACAATGAGCAGTTCTTC. Translation: CASSRVRDNEQFF. J is TRBJ2-1 and V is TRBV10-2; the D gene is possibly TRBD1 (5 bases). This CDR3 is 13 amino acids long. Germline V gene data show CDR1 as WSHSY and CDR2 as SAAADI. Trimming left V 6 bases short and J 5 bases short, with 11 bases between.

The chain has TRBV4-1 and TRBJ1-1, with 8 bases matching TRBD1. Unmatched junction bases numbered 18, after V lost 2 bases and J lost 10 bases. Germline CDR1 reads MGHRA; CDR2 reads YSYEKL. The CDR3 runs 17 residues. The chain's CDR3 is CASSQQITPGQGALAFF. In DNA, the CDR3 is TGCGCCAGCAGCCAACAGATAACCCCTGGGCAGGGGGCGCTAGCTTTCTTT.

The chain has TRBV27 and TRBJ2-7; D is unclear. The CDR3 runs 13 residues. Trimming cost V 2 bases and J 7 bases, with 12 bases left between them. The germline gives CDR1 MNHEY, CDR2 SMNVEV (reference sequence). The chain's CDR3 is CASSLRGGGEQYF. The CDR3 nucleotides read TGTGCCAGCAGTTTAAGAGGCGGTGGGGAGCAGTACTTC.

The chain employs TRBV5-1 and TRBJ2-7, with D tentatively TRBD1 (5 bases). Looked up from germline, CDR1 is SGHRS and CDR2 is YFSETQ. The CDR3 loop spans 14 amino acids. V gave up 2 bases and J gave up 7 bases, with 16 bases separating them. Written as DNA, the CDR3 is TGCGCCAGCAGCTTCGCCACTGGGCAGGGAGAGCAGTACTTC. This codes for CASSFATGQGEQYF.

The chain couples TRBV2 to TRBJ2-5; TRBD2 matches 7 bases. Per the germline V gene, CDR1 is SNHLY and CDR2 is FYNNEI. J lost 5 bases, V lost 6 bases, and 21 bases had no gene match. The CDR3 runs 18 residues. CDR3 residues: CASSARRGGVRLRETQYF. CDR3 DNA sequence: TGTGCCAGCAGCGCACGGCGGGGAGGGGTAAGGTTGAGGGAGACCCAGTACTTC.

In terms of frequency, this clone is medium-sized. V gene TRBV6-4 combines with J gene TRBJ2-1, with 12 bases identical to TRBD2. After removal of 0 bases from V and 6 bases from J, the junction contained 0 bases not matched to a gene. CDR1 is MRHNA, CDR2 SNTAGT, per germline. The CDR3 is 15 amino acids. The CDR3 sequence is CASSDSTSGSNEQFF. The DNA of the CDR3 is TGTGCCAGCAGTGACTCGACTAGCGGGAGCAATGAGCAGTTCTTC.

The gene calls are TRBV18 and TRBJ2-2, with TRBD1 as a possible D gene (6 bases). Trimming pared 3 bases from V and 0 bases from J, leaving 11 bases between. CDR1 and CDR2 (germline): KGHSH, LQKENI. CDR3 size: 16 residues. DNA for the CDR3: TGTGCCAGCTCACCGCAGGGGCCAGCGAACACCGGGGAGCTGTTTTTT. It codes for CASSPQGPANTGELFF.

CDR3 coding DNA: TGTGCCAGCAGCTTGGCCGGGAGGGGGGAGACCCAGTACTTC. Its translation: CASSLAGRGETQYF. The chain employs TRBV7-3 and TRBJ2-5; 8 bases align to TRBD2. The V gene end was trimmed by 3 bases and the J gene end by 5 bases; junction bases not matched to a gene: 5. Germline lookup yields CDR1 SGHTA and CDR2 FQGTGA. The CDR3 runs 14 residues.

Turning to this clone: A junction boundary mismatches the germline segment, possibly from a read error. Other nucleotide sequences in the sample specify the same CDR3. CDR3 sequence (DNA): TGTGCTAGCAGCTCCGCGGGTGGTCCTAACTATGGCTACACCTTC. Translating gives CASSSAGGPNYGYTF. The V gene is TRBV9, the J gene TRBJ1-2; D not certain. There are 15 residues in the CDR3. From germline, CDR1 is SGDLS and CDR2 YYNGEE.

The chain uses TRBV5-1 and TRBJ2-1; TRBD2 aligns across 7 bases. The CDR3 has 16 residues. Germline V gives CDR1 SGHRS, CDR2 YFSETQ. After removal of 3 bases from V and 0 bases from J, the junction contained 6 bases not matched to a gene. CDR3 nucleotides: TGCGCCAGCAGCTCCCGGACTAGAAGCTCCTACAATGAGCAGTTCTTC. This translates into CASSSRTRSSYNEQFF.

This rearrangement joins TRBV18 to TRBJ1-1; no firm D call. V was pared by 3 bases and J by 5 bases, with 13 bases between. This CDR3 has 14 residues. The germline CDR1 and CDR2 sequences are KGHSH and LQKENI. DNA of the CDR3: TGTGCCAGCTCACCGGGCTACGGGGAAACTGAAGCTTTCTTT. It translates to CASSPGYGETEAFF.

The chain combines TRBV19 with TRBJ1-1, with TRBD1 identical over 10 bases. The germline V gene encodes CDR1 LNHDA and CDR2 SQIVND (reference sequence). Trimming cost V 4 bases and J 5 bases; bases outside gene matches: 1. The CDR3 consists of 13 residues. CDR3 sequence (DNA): TGTGCCAGTAGTACGGACAGGGGGACTGAAGCTTTCTTT. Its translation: CASSTDRGTEAFF.

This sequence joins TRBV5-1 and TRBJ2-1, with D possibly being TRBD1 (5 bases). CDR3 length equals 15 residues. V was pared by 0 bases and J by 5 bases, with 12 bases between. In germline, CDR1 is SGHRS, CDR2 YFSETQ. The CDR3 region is CASSLEGIPNNEQFF. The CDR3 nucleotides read TGCGCCAGCAGCTTGGAGGGGATTCCCAACAATGAGCAGTTCTTC.

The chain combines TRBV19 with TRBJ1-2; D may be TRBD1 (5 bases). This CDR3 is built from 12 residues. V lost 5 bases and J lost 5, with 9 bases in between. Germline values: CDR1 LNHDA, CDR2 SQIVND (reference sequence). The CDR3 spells CASSPGGYGYTF. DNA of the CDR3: TGTGCCAGTAGTCCCGGGGGATATGGCTACACCTTC.

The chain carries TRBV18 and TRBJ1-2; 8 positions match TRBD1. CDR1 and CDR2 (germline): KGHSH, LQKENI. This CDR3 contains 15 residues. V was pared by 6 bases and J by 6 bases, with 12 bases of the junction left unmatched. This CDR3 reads CASSLTTGAGHGYTF. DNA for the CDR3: TGTGCCAGCTCCCTCACGACAGGGGCAGGGCATGGCTACACCTTC. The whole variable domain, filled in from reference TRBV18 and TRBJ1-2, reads NAGVMQNPRHLVRRRGQEARLRCSPMKGHSHVYWYRQLPEEGLKFMVYLQKENIIDESGMPKERFSAEFPKEGPSILRIQQVVRGDSAAYFCASSLTTGAGHGYTFGSGTRLTVV.

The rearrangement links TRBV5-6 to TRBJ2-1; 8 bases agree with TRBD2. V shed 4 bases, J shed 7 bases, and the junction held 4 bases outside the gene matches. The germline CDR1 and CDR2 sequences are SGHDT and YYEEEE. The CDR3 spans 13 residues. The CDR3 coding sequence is TGTGCCAGCAGCAGCGGGAGTTGGAATGAGCAGTTCTTC. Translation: CASSSGSWNEQFF.